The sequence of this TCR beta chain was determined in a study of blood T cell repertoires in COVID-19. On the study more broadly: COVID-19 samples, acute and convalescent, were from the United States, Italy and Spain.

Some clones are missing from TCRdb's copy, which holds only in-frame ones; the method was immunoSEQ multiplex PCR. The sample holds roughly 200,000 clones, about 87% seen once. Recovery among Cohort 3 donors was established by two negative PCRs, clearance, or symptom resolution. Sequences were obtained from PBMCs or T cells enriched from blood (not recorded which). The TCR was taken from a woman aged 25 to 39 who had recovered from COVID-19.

The chain's CDR3 is CASRSEVNTEAFF. The DNA for the CDR3 is TGCGCCAGCAGATCTGAGGTGAACACTGAAGCTTTCTTT. The chain employs TRBV5-1 and TRBJ1-1; D not certain. The CDR3 spans 13 residues. The V end was cut by 5 bases, the J end by 0 bases, with 8 bases between. Germline CDR1 and CDR2: SGHRS and YFSETQ.